Listed below are T cell receptor beta chains from one sample, sequenced in a study of graft-versus-host responses after intestinal transplantation. Profiling relied on immunoSEQ multiplex PCR, and the TCRdb table lists in-frame clones only, not all of them. The sample has 11,000 to 15,000 clones; about 33% are singletons. Sequencing was performed on alloreactive CD8+ T cells from a mixed lymphocyte reaction culture, taken before intestinal transplant. Every receptor here comes from a human patient who received an intestinal transplant. Each CDR3 is given with its conserved first and last residue. The D gene is left open where the match is weak. Rows may omit the clone size; those that give it use once, few, many or a size class.

V gene: TRBV4-3
D gene: TRBD2
J gene: TRBJ2-1
clone size: .
CDR3 protein: CASSLMTSGPYNEQFF
CDR3 DNA: TGCGCCAGCAGCCTTATGACTAGCGGGCCCTACAATGAGCAGTTCTTC

V gene: TRBV5-6
D gene: TRBD2
J gene: TRBJ2-1
clone size: .
CDR3 protein: CASSLAGARNEQFF
CDR3 DNA: TGTGCCAGCAGCTTAGCGGGAGCGAGGAATGAGCAGTTCTTC

V gene: TRBV7-9
D gene: TRBD1
J gene: TRBJ2-7
clone size: .
CDR3 protein: CASGTGNSYEQYF
CDR3 DNA: TGTGCCAGTGGGACAGGCAACTCCTACGAGCAGTACTTC

V gene: TRBV7-9
D gene: .
J gene: TRBJ2-3
clone size: few
CDR3 protein: CASSLMDPGGTQYF
CDR3 DNA: TGTGCCAGCAGCTTAATGGACCCCGGAGGTACGCAGTATTTT

V gene: TRBV30
D gene: TRBD2
J gene: TRBJ2-7
clone size: .
CDR3 protein: CAWNDNGGAAYEQYF
CDR3 DNA: TGTGCCTGGAACGATAACGGGGGGGCCGCCTACGAGCAGTACTTC

V gene: TRBV27
D gene: TRBD2
J gene: TRBJ2-1
clone size: .
CDR3 protein: CASYSPQRGRRNEQFF
CDR3 DNA: TGTGCCAGCTATTCCCCACAGCGGGGGAGGAGGAATGAGCAGTTCTTC

V gene: TRBV5-1
D gene: TRBD1
J gene: TRBJ2-7
clone size: few
CDR3 protein: CASSGQGVQYF
CDR3 DNA: TGCGCCAGCAGCGGACAGGGGGTGCAGTACTTC

V gene: TRBV4-3
D gene: TRBD1
J gene: TRBJ2-4
clone size: once
CDR3 protein: CASSQALDRGIAKNIQYF
CDR3 DNA: TGCGCCAGCAGCCAAGCCCTGGACAGGGGGATAGCCAAAAACATTCAGTACTTC

V gene: TRBV5-1
D gene: TRBD2
J gene: TRBJ2-7
clone size: medium-sized
CDR3 protein: CASPRRLADTYEQYF
CDR3 DNA: TGCGCCAGCCCAAGGCGACTAGCGGACACCTACGAGCAGTACTTC

V gene: TRBV15
D gene: .
J gene: TRBJ2-1
clone size: few
CDR3 protein: CATSRSGTNYNEQFF
CDR3 DNA: TGTGCCACCAGCAGATCCGGGACAAACTACAATGAGCAGTTCTTC

V gene: TRBV29-1
D gene: TRBD2
J gene: TRBJ2-1
clone size: .
CDR3 protein: CSVEGLAGENEQFF
CDR3 DNA: TGCAGCGTTGAGGGTCTAGCGGGGGAAAATGAGCAGTTCTTC

V gene: TRBV11-2
D gene: .
J gene: TRBJ2-7
clone size: .
CDR3 protein: CASSLGQGFYEQYF
CDR3 DNA: TGTGCCAGCAGCTTGGGGCAGGGTTTTTACGAGCAGTACTTC